Following are 7 T cell receptor beta chains from one sample sequenced in a study of blood T cell repertoires in COVID-19. Sequencing was performed with immunoSEQ multiplex PCR; in TCRdb, only in-frame clones are kept and a portion is missing. The sample lists 390,000 or so clones; 80% to 85% were seen once. The sequencing sample was made of PBMCs or T cells enriched from blood (not recorded which). These receptors were taken from a woman aged 50 to 60 who had recovered from COVID-19.

This chain uses TRBV5-1 with TRBJ1-4; 8 bases match TRBD1. Germline loops: CDR1 SGHRS, CDR2 YFSETQ. There are 14 residues in the CDR3. V was clipped by 4 bases and J by 8 bases; unmatched bases: 7. The CDR3 sequence is CASSPGQGYEKLFF. DNA for the CDR3: TGCGCCAGCAGCCCAGGACAGGGTTACGAAAAACTGTTTTTT.

The chain recombines TRBV2 with TRBJ1-1; possibly TRBD1 for D (6 bases). Between the trimmed V and J ends, which lost 8 bases and 4 bases, there was a span of 11 bases. The CDR3 totals 12 residues. The germline CDR1 and CDR2 sequences are SNHLY and FYNNEI. For the CDR3, the DNA is TGTGCCAGCGCCGGGGGGCCCACTGAAGCTTTCTTT. Residues: CASAGGPTEAFF.

The genes are TRBV5-1 and TRBJ1-6; 7 bases align to TRBD1. Germline V lookup: CDR1 SGHRS, CDR2 YFSETQ. The CDR3 has 15 residues. V lost 3 bases to trimming and J lost 8 bases; unmatched junction nucleotides: 8. This CDR3 is CASSWDDRVDSPLHF. CDR3 DNA sequence: TGCGCCAGCAGCTGGGACGACAGGGTCGATTCACCCCTCCACTTT.

The chain uses TRBV5-6 and TRBJ1-1, with a possible D match to TRBD1 (6 bases). The germline V gene has CDR1 SGHDT and CDR2 YYEEEE. CDR3 length: 18 residues. Trimming took 2 bases from V and 0 from J, leaving 20 bases between them. Here the CDR3 reads CASSLERGGGLMNTEAFF. The CDR3 coding sequence is TGTGCCAGCAGCTTAGAAAGAGGGGGTGGACTTATGAACACTGAAGCTTTCTTT.

The chain combines TRBV30 with TRBJ2-2; D is unclear. Germline V gene sequence: CDR1 GTSNPN, CDR2 SVGIG (reference sequence). CDR3 length: 11 amino acids. The V and J ends lost 6 bases and 3 bases respectively, with 5 bases between them. In DNA form, the CDR3 reads TGTGCCTGCGTTGACACCGGGGAGCTGTTTTTT. Translated: CACVDTGELFF.

This clone was found a few times. The chain is built from TRBV10-3 and TRBJ2-1; TRBD2 agrees at 11 bases. This CDR3 region has 14 residues. V shed 7 bases and J 9 bases; nucleotides not matched to a gene: 8. In germline, CDR1 is ENHRY, CDR2 SYGVKD. The CDR3, as DNA: TGTGCCATCACAGAACTAGCGGGAGTCAGTGAGCAGTTCTTC. Protein product: CAITELAGVSEQFF.

The chain recombines TRBV4-3 with TRBJ1-1, with a tentative D call TRBD1 (5 bases). Germline CDR1 is LGHNA and CDR2 is YSLEER. The CDR3 has 15 amino acids. V gave up 0 bases and J gave up 1 base, with 9 bases separating them. The CDR3 spells CASSQDQGANTEAFF. The DNA for the CDR3 is TGCGCCAGCAGCCAAGATCAGGGCGCGAACACTGAAGCTTTCTTT.